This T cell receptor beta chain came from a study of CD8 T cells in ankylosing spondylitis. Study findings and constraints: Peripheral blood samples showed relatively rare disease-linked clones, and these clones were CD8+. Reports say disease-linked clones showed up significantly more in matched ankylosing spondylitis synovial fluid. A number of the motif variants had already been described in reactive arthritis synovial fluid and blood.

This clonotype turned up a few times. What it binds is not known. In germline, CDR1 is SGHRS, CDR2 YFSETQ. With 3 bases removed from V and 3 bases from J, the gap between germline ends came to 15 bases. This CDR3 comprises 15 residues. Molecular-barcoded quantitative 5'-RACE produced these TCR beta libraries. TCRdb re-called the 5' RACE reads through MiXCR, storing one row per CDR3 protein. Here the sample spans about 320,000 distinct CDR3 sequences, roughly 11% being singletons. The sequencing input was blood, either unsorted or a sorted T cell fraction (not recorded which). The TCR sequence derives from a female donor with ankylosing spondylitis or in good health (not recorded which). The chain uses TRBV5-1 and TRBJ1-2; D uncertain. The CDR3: CASSWTPGSDYGYTF. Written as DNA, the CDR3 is TGCGCCAGCAGCTGGACCCCGGGGTCGGACTATGGCTACACCTTC. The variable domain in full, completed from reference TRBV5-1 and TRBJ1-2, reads KAGVTQTPRYLIKTRGQQVTLSCSPISGHRSVSWYQQTPGQGLQFLFEYFSETQRNKGNFPGRFSGRQFSNSRSEMNVSTLELGDSALYLCASSWTPGSDYGYTFGSGTRLTVV.